This T cell receptor beta chain is from a study of shared clonotypes between healthy human individuals. Study in general: The cohort comprised a couple of women and a few men. Their ages spanned 18 to 49 years. Used for every donor were three CD4 naive, three CD4 memory, two CD8 naive and one CD8 memory plate. Overall study results and limits: Across subsets, estimated richness was generally greater for naive than for memory populations. For naive CD4 cells, roughly 5% of clonotypes were shared across a handful of donors.

As to this clone: Antigen specificity is unknown.

V shed 4 bases and J 5 bases; nucleotides not matched to a gene: 14. The germline gives CDR1 SGHRS, CDR2 YFSETQ. This CDR3 is built from 19 residues. Produced via immunoSEQ multiplex PCR; TCRdb's table is partial and in-frame only. This table holds some 630,000 clones, approximately 79% found once. The sequence came from a woman in her twenties or thirties in good health. The chain is built from TRBV5-1 and TRBJ2-2; TRBD2 agrees at 13 bases. The material sequenced was memory CD4+ T cells sorted from blood. Subset meaning: CD45RA-negative fraction. CDR3 bases: TGCGCCAGCAGCGCCGGTTTACTAGCGGGAGGGCCGTTGACCGGGGAGCTGTTTTTT. Translated, it gives CASSAGLLAGGPLTGELFF.